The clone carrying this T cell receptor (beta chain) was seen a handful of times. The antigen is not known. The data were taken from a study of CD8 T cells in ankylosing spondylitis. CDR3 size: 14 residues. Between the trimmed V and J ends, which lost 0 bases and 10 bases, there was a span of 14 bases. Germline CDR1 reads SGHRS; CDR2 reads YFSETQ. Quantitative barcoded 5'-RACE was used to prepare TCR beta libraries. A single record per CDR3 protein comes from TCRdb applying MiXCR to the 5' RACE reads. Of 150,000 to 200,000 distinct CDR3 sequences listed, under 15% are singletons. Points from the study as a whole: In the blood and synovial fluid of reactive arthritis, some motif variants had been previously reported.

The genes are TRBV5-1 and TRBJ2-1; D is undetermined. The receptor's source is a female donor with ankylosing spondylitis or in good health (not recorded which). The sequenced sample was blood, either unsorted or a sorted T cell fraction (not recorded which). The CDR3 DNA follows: TGCGCCAGCAGCTTGGCCCCGCAAGAGCGAGAGCAGTTCTTC. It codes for CASSLAPQEREQFF.